This T cell receptor (beta chain) was sequenced in a study of Ad26.COV2.S vaccination and SARS-CoV-2 variants. Across the study: Ad26.COV2.S arm of COV1001 included the donor. Administration of Ad26.COV2.S was intramuscular, either once or twice 56 days apart.

Profiled with immunoSEQ multiplex PCR; TCRdb holds only in-frame clones, not every one. The sample lists 430,000 or so clones; 80% to 95% were seen once. Germline CDR1 reads SNHLY; CDR2 reads FYNNEI. The CDR3 extends over 13 amino acids. With 2 bases removed from V and 0 bases from J, the gap between germline ends came to 4 bases. Regarding treatment: roughly 19 received Ad26.COV2.S at low or high dose, single or two shots; roughly five received placebo; per-sample allocation not given. Sampling was performed 63 days after the first vaccine or placebo injection. The sequences come from peripheral blood, collected in a trial of Ad26.COV2.S vaccine versus placebo. V usage is TRBV2 and J usage is TRBJ1-2; D is uncertain. The receptor comes from a person between 18 and 59 years old who received the Ad26.COV2.S COVID-19 vaccine or a placebo. This chain's CDR3 is CASSETPNYGYTF. The DNA for the CDR3 is TGTGCCAGCAGTGAAACACCTAACTATGGCTACACCTTC.